A selection of T cell receptor beta chains follows, all from one sample in a study of cytomegalovirus exposure and HLA in healthy donors. Profiled with immunoSEQ multiplex PCR; TCRdb holds only in-frame clones, not every one. Of 150,000 to 200,000 clones listed, about 83% are singletons. Sequencing was done on a sample of PBMCs. These receptors were collected from a woman younger than 45 in good health and CMV-seronegative. CDR3s include the opening cysteine and the closing phenylalanine or tryptophan. The D gene is left open where the match is weak. Clone size is given for some rows only: seen once, a few or many times, or a class if the clone is expanded.

TGTGCCAGCAGCCCAATAGCGGGGGAGATCCAAGAGACCCAGTACTTC	CASSPIAGEIQETQYF	once	TRBD2	TRBV7-8	TRBJ2-5
TGCGCCAGCAGCCAGGGGCAGGGGGCGCGCGGGGCCAACGTCCTGACTTTC	CASSQGQGARGANVLTF	NA	TRBD1	TRBV4-1	TRBJ2-6
TGCAGCGTTAGGAGGCGCGGGGAGCTGTTTTTT	CSVRRRGELFF	NA	NA	TRBV29-1	TRBJ2-2
TGTGCCTGGGCCTACGGGGGGGCAAACACTGAAGCTTTCTTT	CAWAYGGANTEAFF	NA	NA	TRBV30	TRBJ1-1
TGTGCCAGCGAACAGAGTTCTCATTATGGCTACACCTTC	CASEQSSHYGYTF	NA	NA	TRBV19	TRBJ1-2
TGTGCCAGCAGCTTAGGCCGGACAGGATTGGACGAAAAACTGTTTTTT	CASSLGRTGLDEKLFF	NA	TRBD1	TRBV11-1	TRBJ1-4
TGTGCCAGCAGCCCACAGGGTTTTATCTCCTACGAGCAGTACTTC	CASSPQGFISYEQYF	NA	NA	TRBV11-2	TRBJ2-7
TGTGCCAGCAGCTTAAGGGGGCAGGGGGAACAGCCCCAGCATTTT	CASSLRGQGEQPQHF	NA	TRBD1	TRBV7-9	TRBJ1-5
TGTGCCAGCAGCCTATCCCCAGGGGGACAGGGTTGGGATGAGCAGTTCTTC	CASSLSPGGQGWDEQFF	NA	TRBD1	TRBV4-2	TRBJ2-1
TGTGCCAGCAGGAAAGGACAGGGGATGGGTGAGCAGTTCTTC	CASRKGQGMGEQFF	NA	TRBD1	TRBV2	TRBJ2-1
TGTGCCAGTAGTGCGCCGGACAGGCTTAGCAATCAGCCCCAGCATTTT	CASSAPDRLSNQPQHF	NA	TRBD1	TRBV19	TRBJ1-5
TGCGCCACCAATGAGGGACAGGGGTTATGGGAGACCCAGTACTTC	CATNEGQGLWETQYF	NA	TRBD1	TRBV5-1	TRBJ2-5
TGTGCCTGGAGCCCCTTTTGGAGCGAACTCCCCCGGGGGTGGCATGAGCAGTTCTTC	CAWSPFWSELPRGWHEQFF	NA	NA	TRBV30	TRBJ2-1
TGTGCCAGCAGCCCCGACGGGACAGCATACGAGCAGTACTTC	CASSPDGTAYEQYF	NA	TRBD1	TRBV9	TRBJ2-7
TGTGCCAGCAGTGTCGGGACAGATAGCACAGATACGCAGTATTTT	CASSVGTDSTDTQYF	NA	TRBD1	TRBV2	TRBJ2-3
TGTGCCAGCAGCGTGTGGGAGGGCACCGGGGAGCTGTTTTTT	CASSVWEGTGELFF	NA	TRBD2	TRBV9	TRBJ2-2
TGCAGCGCCAGTAAGGACAGGGCTTACGAGCAGTACTTC	CSASKDRAYEQYF	NA	TRBD1	TRBV29-1	TRBJ2-7
TGTGCCAGCAGCCCATCCACAGGGCTCGGGCCCCAGCATTTT	CASSPSTGLGPQHF	NA	NA	TRBV5-6	TRBJ1-5
TGTGCCAGCTCACGGGACGGACAGGGACCGAGCTCCTATAATTCACCCCTCCACTTT	CASSRDGQGPSSYNSPLHF	NA	TRBD1	TRBV18	TRBJ1-6
TGTGCCAGCAGTGAAGTCGGGACAGGGTGGAATGAGCAGTTCTTC	CASSEVGTGWNEQFF	NA	TRBD1	TRBV2	TRBJ2-1
TGTGCCAGCAGTCCAACAAGTCGTCAGCCCCAGCATTTT	CASSPTSRQPQHF	NA	NA	TRBV6-1	TRBJ1-5
TGTGCCAGCAGGCAGAGGCCGGGATTTGGCACAGATACGCAGTATTTT	CASRQRPGFGTDTQYF	NA	NA	TRBV27	TRBJ2-3
TGTGCCACCAGCAGAGAAGCGGGGGAGACCTACGAGCAGTACTTC	CATSREAGETYEQYF	NA	TRBD2	TRBV15	TRBJ2-7
TGTGCCAGCAGCCTGGGACAGGGGCCCACTGAAGCTTTCTTT	CASSLGQGPTEAFF	NA	TRBD1	TRBV5-4	TRBJ1-1
TGTGCCACCAGCAGGGCAGGGCTATATGGCTACACCTTC	CATSRAGLYGYTF	NA	NA	TRBV15	TRBJ1-2
TGTGCCAGCAGCTTAGGATCCACAGGAGCCTCCTACGAGCAGTACTTC	CASSLGSTGASYEQYF	NA	NA	TRBV7-8	TRBJ2-7
TGTGCCAGCAGCGCACTAGCGGGGGGGTACCAAGAGACCCAGTACTTC	CASSALAGGYQETQYF	NA	TRBD2	TRBV9	TRBJ2-5
TGTGCCAGCAATCTAGCGGGGGTAGGAGAGACCCAGTACTTC	CASNLAGVGETQYF	NA	TRBD2	TRBV5-5	TRBJ2-5
TGTGCCAGGCCGGGACAGGGGTCGTACAATGAGCAGTTCTTC	CARPGQGSYNEQFF	NA	TRBD1	TRBV27	TRBJ2-1
TGTGCCAGCAGCTCGACTAGATCGACAGATACGCAGTATTTT	CASSSTRSTDTQYF	few	NA	TRBV9	TRBJ2-3
TGTGCCAGTAGTCCGGACAGTTCTTTTTACGAGCAGTACTTC	CASSPDSSFYEQYF	NA	NA	TRBV19	TRBJ2-7
TGTGCCAGCAGCGCGCGCGGGGGGGCCGCCGAGCAGTACTTC	CASSARGGAAEQYF	NA	TRBD2	TRBV9	TRBJ2-7
TGCGCCAGCAGCCAAGGCCAGGATGGGAATCAGCCCCAGCATTTT	CASSQGQDGNQPQHF	NA	NA	TRBV4-1	TRBJ1-5
TGTGCCAGCAGCCTCGTACGGGCGGGGGGATACAATGAGCAGTTCTTC	CASSLVRAGGYNEQFF	NA	TRBD2	TRBV7-9	TRBJ2-1
TGCGCCAGCAGCTTGGAAACTGGGACAGGGATTGAGCAGTTCTTC	CASSLETGTGIEQFF	NA	TRBD1	TRBV5-1	TRBJ2-1
TGCGCCAGCAGCCCGACAGGGGCGCAAGGCGAAGCTTTCTTT	CASSPTGAQGEAFF	NA	TRBD1	TRBV5-1	TRBJ1-1
TGTGCCAGCACCCTAGCGGGGGCGTGGGCAGATACGCAGTATTTT	CASTLAGAWADTQYF	NA	TRBD2	TRBV7-2	TRBJ2-3
TGTGCCAGTAGCCCCCGGACAGGGTTCATTGGTGGGGCTAATTCACCCCTCCACTTT	CASSPRTGFIGGANSPLHF	NA	TRBD1	TRBV19	TRBJ1-6
TGTGCCAGCACCCCACTCAGGACAGGGGGCTACGAGCAGTACTTC	CASTPLRTGGYEQYF	many	TRBD1	TRBV6-1	TRBJ2-7